This T cell receptor (beta chain) was found in a study of T cell changes during pregnancy in multiple sclerosis. The table came from immunoSEQ multiplex PCR; TCRdb's copy has only in-frame clones and leaves some out. The table lists tens of thousands of clones, 80% to 90% of them singletons. Between the trimmed V and J ends, which lost 3 bases and 2 bases, there was a span of 10 bases. The CDR3 totals 14 residues. From germline, CDR1 is MNHNS and CDR2 SASEGT. The J gene is TRBJ1-2, the V gene TRBV6-1; D remains unclear. This sample comprised CD4+ T cells from peripheral blood mononuclear cells, obtained in the first trimester of pregnancy. This TCR derives from a female donor with multiple sclerosis, enrolled in a pregnancy study. The CDR3 region has the DNA TGTGCCAGCAGTGATGTGGGAGTCAACTATGGCTACACCTTC. This codes for CASSDVGVNYGYTF.